This T cell receptor (beta chain) was identified during a study of cytomegalovirus exposure and HLA in healthy donors. The study ran its PCR with 60 Vbeta and 13 Jbeta primers. The method was immunoSEQ multiplex PCR; TCRdb's version includes in-frame clones alone and lacks a portion of them. The table records 95,000 to 100,000 clones, 65% to 80% of them present only once. The trim removed 3 bases at V and 8 bases at J, leaving 4 bases unmatched. Germline loops: CDR1 SGHNT, CDR2 YYREEE (reference sequence). The CDR3 has 13 residues. The chain joins TRBV5-4 to TRBJ1-3, with 8 nucleotides matching TRBD1. The sequenced sample was PBMCs. This sequence originates from a woman aged 40 to 50 in good health and CMV-seronegative. The CDR3 nucleotides are TGTGCCAGCAGCTCAGGACAGGGAGACACCATATATTTT. Amino acids: CASSSGQGDTIYF.